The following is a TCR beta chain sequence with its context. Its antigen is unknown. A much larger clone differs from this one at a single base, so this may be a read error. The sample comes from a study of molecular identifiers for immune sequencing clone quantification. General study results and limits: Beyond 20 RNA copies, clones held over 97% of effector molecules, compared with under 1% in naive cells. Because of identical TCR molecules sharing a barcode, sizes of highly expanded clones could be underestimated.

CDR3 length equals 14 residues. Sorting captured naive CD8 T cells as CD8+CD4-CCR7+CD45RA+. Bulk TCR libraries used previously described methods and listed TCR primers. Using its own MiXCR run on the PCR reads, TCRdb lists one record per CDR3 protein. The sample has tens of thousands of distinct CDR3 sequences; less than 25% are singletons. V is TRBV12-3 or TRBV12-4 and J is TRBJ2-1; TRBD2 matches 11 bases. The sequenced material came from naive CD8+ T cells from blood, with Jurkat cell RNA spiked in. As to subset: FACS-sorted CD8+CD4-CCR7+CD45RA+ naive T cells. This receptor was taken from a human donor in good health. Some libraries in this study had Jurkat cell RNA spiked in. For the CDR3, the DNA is TGTGCCAGCAGTTTTACTAGCGGGAGAATTGAGCAGCTCTTC. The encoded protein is CASSFTSGRIEQLF.